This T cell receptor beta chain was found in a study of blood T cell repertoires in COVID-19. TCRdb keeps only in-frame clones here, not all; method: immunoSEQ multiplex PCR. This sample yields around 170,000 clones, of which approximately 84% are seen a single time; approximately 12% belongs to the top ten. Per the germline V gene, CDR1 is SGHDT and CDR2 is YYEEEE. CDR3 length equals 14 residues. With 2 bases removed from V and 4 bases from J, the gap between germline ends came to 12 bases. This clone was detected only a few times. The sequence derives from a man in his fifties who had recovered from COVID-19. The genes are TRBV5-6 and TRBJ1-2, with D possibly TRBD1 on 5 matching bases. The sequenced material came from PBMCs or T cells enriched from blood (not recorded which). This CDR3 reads CASSLHEGAYGYTF. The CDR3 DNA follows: TGTGCCAGCAGCTTACATGAAGGGGCCTATGGCTACACCTTC. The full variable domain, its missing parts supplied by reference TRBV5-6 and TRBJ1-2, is DAGVTQSPTHLIKTRGQQVTLRCSPKSGHDTVSWYQQALGQGPQFIFQYYEEEERQRGNFPDRFSGHQFPNYSSELNVNALLLGDSALYLCASSLHEGAYGYTFGSGTRLTVV.